This T cell receptor beta chain was sequenced in a study of T cells expressing NK-cell markers. Study-level background: Seven sequenced donors out of eight were HCMV-seropositive, one seronegative.

Germline CDR1 reads SNHLY; CDR2 reads FYNNEI. CDR3 length equals 13 residues. Scientists made TCR beta cDNA using 5'RACE template switching with UMIs. For each CDR3 protein, TCRdb gives one entry from its re-call of the 5' RACE reads, without DNA. Its clone listing holds fewer than 6,500 distinct CDR3 sequences. According to its frequency, this clonotype is medium-sized. This chain uses TRBV2 with TRBJ1-1; TCRdb lists TRBD1, though no DNA is available to test this call. Sequencing input: blood T cells: a sorted CD56 or NKG2C T cell subset, CD4+ or CD8+ T cells, or bulk PBMC T cells (not recorded which). The sequence was collected from a man aged 18 to 29 in good health. Here the CDR3 reads CASRVRDAAEAFF.